This record covers a single T cell receptor (beta chain). A read error is possible here, since a much larger clone lies one base away. This CDR3 fails to terminate in the conserved phenylalanine or tryptophan, so it likely reflects a read error. The sample originates from a study of T-cell reconstitution after alpha-beta-depleted transplantation in children. V was shortened by 6 bases and J by 1 base, with 13 bases between the two germline ends. CDR1 is DFQATT and CDR2 is SNEGSKA in the germline V gene (reference sequence). The CDR3 has 14 residues. Preparation of the TCRbeta library used unique molecular identifiers. Using its own MiXCR run on the PCR reads, TCRdb lists one record per CDR3 protein. The sample consists of hundreds of thousands of distinct CDR3 sequences, around 16% of them appearing once.

The genes are TRBV20-1 and TRBJ1-5; D might be TRBD1 (5 bases). This sample comprised PBMCs from the stem cell graft donor, obtained from the stem cell graft. This receptor was taken from a human donor who donated a stem cell graft to a child with acute myeloid leukemia. The CDR3, as DNA: TGCAGTGCGCAGGGACGGCTCAGCAATCAGCCCCAGCATCTT. It yields the protein CSAQGRLSNQPQHL.